A single sample is the source of the 6 T cell receptor beta chains below, sequenced in a study of T cell repertoires in cytomegalovirus infection. Each CDR3 protein gets one entry after TCRdb re-called the reads with MiXCR. The sample holds about 440,000 distinct CDR3 sequences, approximately 31% seen once. What was sequenced was PBMCs. All receptors derive from a human donor in good health (CMV status not recorded). Some clones in this sample may be carry-over from other donors' samples.

The chain is built from TRBV15 and TRBJ1-5; a possible D gene is TRBD1 (5 bases). CDR3 length equals 15 residues. The germline V gene has CDR1 LNHNV and CDR2 YYDKDF (reference sequence). Between the trimmed V and J ends, which lost 6 bases and 0 bases, there was a span of 12 bases. The CDR3 coding sequence is TGTGCCACCAGTACCGGACATTATAGCAATCAGCCCCAGCATTTT. Translating gives CATSTGHYSNQPQHF.

J is TRBJ2-7 and V is TRBV28; D remains ambiguous. The length of the CDR3 is 11 residues. Germline assignment: CDR1 MDHEN and CDR2 SYDVKM. V was clipped by 6 bases and J by 7 bases, with 10 bases between them. CDR3 amino acids: CASSNSGEQYF. The CDR3 DNA reads as TGTGCCAGCAGCAACTCTGGGGAGCAGTACTTC.

This clonotype appeared many times. The CDR3: CASSLANINEQFF. In DNA, the CDR3 is TGTGCCAGCAGCTTAGCAAACATCAATGAGCAGTTCTTC. V gene TRBV7-6 combines with J gene TRBJ2-1; D is unresolved. Germline-derived CDR1 and CDR2 are SGHVS and FNYEAQ. Trimming pared 0 bases from V and 6 bases from J, leaving 6 bases between. The CDR3 length is 13 residues.

This clonotype occurred a few times. This chain links TRBV7-9 with TRBJ2-3; no definite D call. The germline V gene encodes CDR1 SEHNR and CDR2 FQNEAQ (reference sequence). The CDR3 length is 13 residues. V lost 3 bases to trimming and J lost 2 bases, with 6 bases between them. CDR3 in amino acids: CASSLGHTDTQYF. Here the CDR3 DNA reads TGTGCCAGCAGCTTGGGCCACACAGATACGCAGTATTTT. Using reference TRBV7-9 and TRBJ2-3 for the parts outside the CDR3, the full variable domain is DTGVSQNPRHKITKRGQNVTFRCDPISEHNRLYWYRQTLGQGPEFLTYFQNEAQLEKSRLLSDRFSAERPKGSFSTLEIQRTEQGDSAMYLCASSLGHTDTQYFGPGTRLTVL.

The V and J genes are TRBV5-5 and TRBJ1-1; 11 positions match TRBD1. The CDR3 is made up of 17 amino acids. The germline V gene encodes CDR1 SGHKS and CDR2 YYEKEE (reference sequence). The V segment lost 4 bases and the J segment 2 bases; nucleotides outside the gene matches: 10. CDR3 residues: CASSRTGGKDFNTEAFF. For the CDR3, the DNA is TGTGCCAGCAGCAGGACAGGGGGCAAGGACTTCAACACTGAAGCTTTCTTT.

This clonotype was counted at least ten times. The rearrangement links TRBV10-3 to TRBJ2-1; 9 positions agree with TRBD2. The junction had 17 bases not matched to a gene; V was cut back by 2 bases and J by 6 bases. The CDR3 has 19 amino acids. Germline-derived CDR1 and CDR2 are ENHRY and SYGVKD. As DNA, the CDR3 is TGTGCCATCAGTGAGGGAGTATCGTTTCGACTAGCGGAGGGCAATGAGCAGTTCTTC. This gives the protein CAISEGVSFRLAEGNEQFF.